This T cell receptor (beta chain) was captured in a study of cytomegalovirus exposure and HLA in healthy donors. Clones were read by immunoSEQ multiplex PCR, and TCRdb kept only the in-frame ones, dropping some. Of roughly 130,000 clones in the sample, 75% to 90% were seen once. The CDR3 has 15 amino acids. This TCR was sampled from a woman aged 25 to 39 in good health and CMV-seropositive. The chain employs TRBV21-1 and TRBJ2-7; TRBD1, as called in the table, went unchecked against the DNA. TRBV21-1 is noted as a pseudogene. Input material: PBMCs. The CDR3 is CASSKVVGSSYEQYF. CDR3 DNA: TGTGCCAGCAGCAAAGTAGTGGGCAGCTCCTACGAGCAGTACTTC.